A selection of T cell receptor beta chains follows, all from one sample in a study of a mutant IDH1 vaccine in newly diagnosed glioma. Their target antigens are unknown. Assay used: immunoSEQ multiplex PCR; TCRdb lists only in-frame clones, some missing. The table records 60,000 to 75,000 clones, around 84% of them present only once. Sequencing used PBMCs, obtained from a glioma patient whose treatment included an IDH1 peptide vaccine. The receptors were sampled from a man aged 25-45 years with glioma. The CDR3 runs from the conserved cysteine through the conserved F or W. Fields, in order: V gene, J gene, CDR3 protein.

v_call: TRBV30; j_call: TRBJ2-2; cdr3_aa: CAWSRSGELFF
v_call: TRBV27; j_call: TRBJ2-2; cdr3_aa: CASSLYGGVATGELFF
v_call: TRBV30; j_call: TRBJ1-2; cdr3_aa: CAWGIRSRGGYTF
v_call: TRBV5-4; j_call: TRBJ1-4; cdr3_aa: CASSLGGTEEKLFF
v_call: TRBV7-2; j_call: TRBJ2-1; cdr3_aa: CASSFRDRAVDEQFF
v_call: TRBV7-3; j_call: TRBJ2-2; cdr3_aa: CASSLTHGSGELFF
v_call: TRBV28; j_call: TRBJ1-2; cdr3_aa: CASSPGAYGYTF
v_call: TRBV6-1; j_call: TRBJ1-5; cdr3_aa: CASRAVLSNQPQHF
v_call: TRBV19; j_call: TRBJ1-1; cdr3_aa: CASSQGAMNTEAFF
v_call: TRBV28; j_call: TRBJ1-4; cdr3_aa: CASSFSRAATNEKLFF
v_call: TRBV5-1; j_call: TRBJ2-6; cdr3_aa: CASTPGGAGANVLTF
v_call: TRBV2; j_call: TRBJ2-5; cdr3_aa: CASKRDSQETQYF
v_call: TRBV19; j_call: TRBJ2-6; cdr3_aa: CASSINRVSSGANVLTF
v_call: TRBV7-9; j_call: TRBJ2-3; cdr3_aa: CASSLNRAGAPTDTQYF
v_call: TRBV5-1; j_call: TRBJ2-7; cdr3_aa: CASSLDPGYGEQYF
v_call: TRBV19; j_call: TRBJ1-2; cdr3_aa: CASSIESGDLYGYTF
v_call: TRBV5-8; j_call: TRBJ1-2; cdr3_aa: CASSLTFGSYTF
v_call: TRBV2; j_call: TRBJ1-6; cdr3_aa: CASRDSLYSPLHF
v_call: TRBV6-1; j_call: TRBJ1-2; cdr3_aa: CASSEADYGYTF
v_call: TRBV10-3; j_call: TRBJ1-4; cdr3_aa: CAISEARDNEKLFF
v_call: TRBV7-9; j_call: TRBJ2-7; cdr3_aa: CASSFSASYEQYF
v_call: TRBV14; j_call: TRBJ2-5; cdr3_aa: CAPGRQETQYF
v_call: TRBV7-2; j_call: TRBJ2-7; cdr3_aa: CASSRTRDRVLTYEQYF
v_call: TRBV7-2; j_call: TRBJ1-1; cdr3_aa: CASSLGGDTEAFF
v_call: TRBV30; j_call: TRBJ1-1; cdr3_aa: CAWSMGHMNTEAFF
v_call: TRBV30; j_call: TRBJ1-2; cdr3_aa: CASSPGTSEGYTF
v_call: TRBV10-3; j_call: TRBJ1-2; cdr3_aa: CAIKGGDYGYTF
v_call: TRBV4-2; j_call: TRBJ2-4; cdr3_aa: CASSQDPNLLAGGTKNIQYF
v_call: TRBV9; j_call: TRBJ2-1; cdr3_aa: CASSVGLAVNEQFF
v_call: TRBV30; j_call: TRBJ2-1; cdr3_aa: CVLGRGGSEQFF
v_call: TRBV15; j_call: TRBJ2-7; cdr3_aa: CATSRDRDSAYEQYF
v_call: TRBV7-2; j_call: TRBJ2-3; cdr3_aa: CASSLGIGSRSTDTQYF
v_call: TRBV29-1; j_call: TRBJ2-3; cdr3_aa: CSVASAGHTDTQYF
v_call: TRBV6-5; j_call: TRBJ2-7; cdr3_aa: CASSYPFTTVGGEQYF
v_call: TRBV19; j_call: TRBJ2-3; cdr3_aa: CASSPRGTDTQYF
v_call: TRBV11-1; j_call: TRBJ2-5; cdr3_aa: CASSPSGIGTQYF
v_call: TRBV27; j_call: TRBJ2-3; cdr3_aa: CASSLSRTDTQYF
v_call: TRBV5-8; j_call: TRBJ2-2; cdr3_aa: CASSLRLVNTGELFF
v_call: TRBV9; j_call: NA; cdr3_aa: CASSGTREGDEQYF
v_call: TRBV9; j_call: TRBJ1-1; cdr3_aa: CASSVSGAEAFF
v_call: TRBV29-1; j_call: TRBJ1-1; cdr3_aa: CSVGSGDTEAFF
v_call: TRBV11-2; j_call: TRBJ2-1; cdr3_aa: CASSLIAGGLYNEQFF
v_call: TRBV27; j_call: TRBJ2-6; cdr3_aa: CASSFLFGNSGANVLTF
v_call: TRBV4-1; j_call: TRBJ2-1; cdr3_aa: CASSQEGSSYRIANEQFF
v_call: TRBV21-1; j_call: TRBJ2-1; cdr3_aa: CASSKGVREVNEQFF
v_call: TRBV10-3; j_call: TRBJ1-5; cdr3_aa: CAISPGSFNQPQHF
v_call: TRBV7-3; j_call: TRBJ2-3; cdr3_aa: CASSLAGASTDTQYF
v_call: TRBV14; j_call: TRBJ2-3; cdr3_aa: CASSPLNRDRGTDTQYF
v_call: TRBV7-9; j_call: TRBJ1-2; cdr3_aa: CASSPQGANRASPHGYTF
v_call: TRBV2; j_call: TRBJ1-1; cdr3_aa: CASKIGQRNTEAFF
v_call: TRBV19; j_call: TRBJ1-5; cdr3_aa: CASGPGGGNQPQHF
v_call: TRBV5-1; j_call: TRBJ2-1; cdr3_aa: CASSSDRDSYNEQFF
v_call: TRBV27; j_call: TRBJ2-7; cdr3_aa: CASSRQGSGYEQYF
v_call: TRBV10-2; j_call: TRBJ2-1; cdr3_aa: CAPGLLAVEDWKDYNEQFF
v_call: TRBV10-3; j_call: TRBJ2-2; cdr3_aa: CAISESIGARQGGTGELFF
v_call: TRBV5-1; j_call: TRBJ2-7; cdr3_aa: CASSLQELSYEQYF
v_call: TRBV4-1; j_call: TRBJ2-3; cdr3_aa: CASSYRGGTDTQYF
v_call: TRBV7-8; j_call: TRBJ2-3; cdr3_aa: CASSFIAWDRVTDTQYF
v_call: TRBV9; j_call: TRBJ2-7; cdr3_aa: CASSPWEGGRSYEQYF
v_call: TRBV7-9; j_call: TRBJ1-4; cdr3_aa: CASSLSVREKLFF